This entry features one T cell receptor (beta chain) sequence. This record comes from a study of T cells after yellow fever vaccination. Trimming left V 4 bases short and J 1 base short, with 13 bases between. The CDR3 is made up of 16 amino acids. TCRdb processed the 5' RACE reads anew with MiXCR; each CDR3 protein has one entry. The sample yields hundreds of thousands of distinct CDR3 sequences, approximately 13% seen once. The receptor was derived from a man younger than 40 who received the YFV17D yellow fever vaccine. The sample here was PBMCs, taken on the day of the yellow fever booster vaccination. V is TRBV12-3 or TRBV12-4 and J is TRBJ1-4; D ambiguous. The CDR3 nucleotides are TGTGCCAGCAGTTCAAACCGCTGGGGAACTAATGAAAAACTGTTTTTT. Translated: CASSSNRWGTNEKLFF.